Each of the 13 T cell receptor beta chains below was sequenced from the same sample in a study of neurological immune-mediated disorders. MiXCR was run by TCRdb on the 5' RACE reads, yielding one entry per CDR3 protein. The sample includes fewer than 85,000 distinct CDR3 sequences, 5% to 6% of them seen just once. The material sequenced was PBMCs. These receptors originate from a woman in her twenties or thirties with multiple sclerosis.

This clonotype has a count of ten or more. The chain combines TRBV5-1 with TRBJ2-7; 10 nucleotides align to TRBD2. CDR1 SGHRS and CDR2 YFSETQ come from the germline V gene. The V segment lost 4 bases and the J segment 3 bases; nucleotides outside the gene matches: 4. The CDR3 extends over 14 amino acids. The CDR3 loop reads CASSTGLASYEQYF. CDR3 DNA: TGCGCCAGCAGCACGGGACTAGCGAGCTACGAGCAGTACTTC.

This clonotype was observed a handful of times. A read error may account for a junction end that differs from germline. J is TRBJ1-1 and V is TRBV2; D call uncertain. Germline CDR1 is SNHLY and CDR2 is FYNNEI. The CDR3 length is 11 residues. CDR3 loop: CDSSPGTEAFF. DNA for the CDR3: TGTGACAGCAGCCCCGGGACTGAAGCTTTCTTT.

In this sample, this clonotype turned up a few times. This rearrangement joins TRBV5-5 to TRBJ1-2; 9 positions match TRBD1. Germline V gives CDR1 SGHKS, CDR2 YYEKEE (reference sequence). CDR3 length: 14 residues. With 9 bases clipped from V and 6 bases from J, the junction kept 12 bases outside the gene matches. CDR3 bases: TGTGCCACCACGGGACAGGGCTCGAGCGATGGCTACACCTTC. Its protein is CATTGQGSSDGYTF. Supplemented by reference TRBV5-5 and TRBJ1-2, the full variable domain reads DAGVTQSPTHLIKTRGQQVTLRCSPISGHKSVSWYQQVLGQGPQFIFQYYEKEERGRGNFPDRFSARQFPNYSSELNVNALLLGDSALYLCATTGQGSSDGYTFGSGTRLTVV.

This chain connects TRBV6-5 to TRBJ2-7; maybe TRBD1 (6 bases). V lost 6 bases and J 7 bases, leaving 16 bases between the germline ends. The CDR3 runs to 13 residues. CDR1 and CDR2 from the germline V gene are MNHEY and SVGAGI. The CDR3 here is CASRQAGVKEQYF. The CDR3 DNA is TGTGCCAGCAGACAGGCAGGGGTCAAAGAGCAGTACTTC.

Many counts were recorded for this clonotype. The chain is built from TRBV5-1 and TRBJ2-1; the D gene is possibly TRBD1 (6 bases). This CDR3 has 14 amino acids. The ends were cut back, 2 bases at V and 7 bases at J, with 13 bases in the middle. The germline gives CDR1 SGHRS, CDR2 YFSETQ. For the CDR3, the DNA is TGCGCCAGCAGCTTCCTTCAGGGGCGGAATGAGCAGTTCTTC. It translates to CASSFLQGRNEQFF.

The table lists this clonotype with many counts. The rearrangement uses TRBV5-1 and TRBJ2-5, with D tentatively TRBD1 or TRBD2 (5 bases each). The length of the CDR3 is 15 residues. The V gene lost 1 base and the J gene lost 2 bases, with 12 bases spanning the gap. Germline CDR1 SGHRS, CDR2 YFSETQ. The chain's CDR3 is CASSLPRGAQETQYF. The CDR3, as DNA: TGCGCCAGCAGCTTGCCTAGAGGGGCTCAAGAGACCCAGTACTTC.

This clonotype was detected a few times. The chain carries TRBV6-1 and TRBJ2-7; no firm D call. The CDR3 sequence is 13 residues long. The ends were cut back, 5 bases at V and 3 bases at J, with 11 bases in the middle. Germline lookup yields CDR1 MNHNS and CDR2 SASEGT. CDR3 amino acids: CASSSDVIYEQYV. Here the CDR3 DNA reads TGTGCCAGCAGTTCCGACGTAATCTACGAGCAGTACGTC.

This clonotype was observed at least ten times. J is TRBJ2-5 and V is TRBV3-1, with TRBD1 identical over 7 bases. Looked up from germline, CDR1 is LGHDT and CDR2 is YNNKEL (reference sequence). CDR3 length equals 15 residues. Trimming at V came to 1 base and at J to 5 bases, leaving 7 bases not matched to a gene. The CDR3 DNA is TGTGCCAGCAGCCAAGGCACCGGGACAGTTGAGACCCAGTACTTC. Its translation is CASSQGTGTVETQYF.

At least ten counts were recorded for this clonotype. The chain links TRBV28 to TRBJ2-4; possibly TRBD2 for D (7 bases). From germline, CDR1 is MDHEN and CDR2 SYDVKM. V gave up 6 bases and J gave up 7 bases, with 19 bases separating them. The CDR3 runs to 15 residues. The CDR3 sequence is CASRGGGEGQNIQYF. The CDR3 DNA reads as TGTGCCAGCAGGGGAGGGGGTGAGGGCCAGAACATTCAGTACTTC.

In its sample, this clonotype was seen many times. The CDR3 protein is CASSVTSASTDTQYF. Written as DNA, the CDR3 is TGTGCCAGCAGTGTGACTAGCGCTAGCACAGATACGCAGTATTTT. V and J are TRBV2 and TRBJ2-3; 8 bases agree with TRBD2. The CDR3 spans 15 residues. Trimming cost V 4 bases and J 0 bases; bases outside gene matches: 3. The germline gives CDR1 SNHLY, CDR2 FYNNEI.

This clonotype turned up a few times. V gene TRBV5-1 combines with J gene TRBJ2-3, with D possibly matching TRBD2 (5 bases). The V gene lost 1 base and the J gene lost 1 base, with 13 bases spanning the gap. From germline, CDR1 is SGHRS and CDR2 YFSETQ. CDR3 length: 16 residues. The CDR3 protein is CASSLHPGGGTDTQYF. The CDR3 nucleotides read TGCGCCAGCAGCTTGCACCCCGGAGGAGGCACAGATACGCAGTATTTT.

This clonotype was observed many times. The chain uses TRBV2 and TRBJ2-5; D could derive from TRBD1 or TRBD2 (5 bases each). The V end lost 3 bases, the J end lost 2 bases, and 10 bases lay between the germline ends. CDR3 length equals 14 residues. The germline gives CDR1 SNHLY, CDR2 FYNNEI. The CDR3 region has the DNA TGTGCCAGCAGTGATCTTGGGGGACAAGAGACCCAGTACTTC. This translates into CASSDLGGQETQYF.

Many counts were recorded for this clonotype. V is TRBV5-1 and J is TRBJ1-1; D gene ambiguous. CDR3 length: 13 residues. Germline V lookup: CDR1 SGHRS, CDR2 YFSETQ. Trimming stripped 4 bases from V and 1 base from J, with 8 bases between. CDR3 sequence reads: CASSPSENTEAFF. The CDR3 DNA reads TGCGCCAGCAGCCCATCAGAGAACACTGAAGCTTTCTTT.